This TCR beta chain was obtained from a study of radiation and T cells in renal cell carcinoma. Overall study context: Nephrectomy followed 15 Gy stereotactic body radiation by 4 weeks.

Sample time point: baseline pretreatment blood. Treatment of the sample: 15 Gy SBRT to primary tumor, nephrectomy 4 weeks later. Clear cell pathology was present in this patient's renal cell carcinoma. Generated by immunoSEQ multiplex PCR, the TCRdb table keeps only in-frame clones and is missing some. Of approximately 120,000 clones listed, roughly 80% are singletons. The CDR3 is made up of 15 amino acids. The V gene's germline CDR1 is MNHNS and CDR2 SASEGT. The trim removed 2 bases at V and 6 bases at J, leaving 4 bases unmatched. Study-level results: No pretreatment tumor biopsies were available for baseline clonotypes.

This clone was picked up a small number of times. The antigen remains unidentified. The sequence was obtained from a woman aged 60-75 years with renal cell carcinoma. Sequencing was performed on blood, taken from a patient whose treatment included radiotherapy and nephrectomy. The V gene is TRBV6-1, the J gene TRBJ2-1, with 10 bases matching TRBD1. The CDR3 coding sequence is TGTGCCAGCAGTGAATTGGGGACAGGGGCCAATGAGCAGTTCTTC. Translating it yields CASSELGTGANEQFF.